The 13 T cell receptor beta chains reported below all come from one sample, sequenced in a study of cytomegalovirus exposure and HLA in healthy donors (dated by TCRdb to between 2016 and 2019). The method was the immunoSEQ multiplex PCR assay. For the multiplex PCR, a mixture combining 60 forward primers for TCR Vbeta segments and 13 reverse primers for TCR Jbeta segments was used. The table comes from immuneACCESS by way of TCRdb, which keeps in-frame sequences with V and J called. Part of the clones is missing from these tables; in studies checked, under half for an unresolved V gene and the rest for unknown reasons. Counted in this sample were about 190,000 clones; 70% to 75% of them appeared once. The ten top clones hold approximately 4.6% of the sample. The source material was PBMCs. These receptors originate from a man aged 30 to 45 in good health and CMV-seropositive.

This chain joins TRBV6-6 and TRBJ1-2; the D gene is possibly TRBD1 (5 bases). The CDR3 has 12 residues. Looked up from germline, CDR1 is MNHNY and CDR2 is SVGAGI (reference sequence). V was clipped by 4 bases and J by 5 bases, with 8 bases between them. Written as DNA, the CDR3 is TGTGCCAGCAGTTTACAGGAGTATGGCTACACCTTC. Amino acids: CASSLQEYGYTF.

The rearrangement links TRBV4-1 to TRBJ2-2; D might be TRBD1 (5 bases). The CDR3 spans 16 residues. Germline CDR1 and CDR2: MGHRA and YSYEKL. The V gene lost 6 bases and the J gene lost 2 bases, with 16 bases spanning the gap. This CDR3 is CASRPRAGINTGELFF. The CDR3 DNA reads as TGCGCCAGCAGGCCCCGGGCAGGGATAAACACCGGGGAGCTGTTTTTT.

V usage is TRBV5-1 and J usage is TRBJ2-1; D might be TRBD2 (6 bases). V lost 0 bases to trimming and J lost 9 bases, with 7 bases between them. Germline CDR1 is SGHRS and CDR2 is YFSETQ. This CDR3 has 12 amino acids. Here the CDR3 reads CASSLVAAEQFF. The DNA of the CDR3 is TGCGCCAGCAGCTTGGTAGCGGCTGAGCAGTTCTTC.

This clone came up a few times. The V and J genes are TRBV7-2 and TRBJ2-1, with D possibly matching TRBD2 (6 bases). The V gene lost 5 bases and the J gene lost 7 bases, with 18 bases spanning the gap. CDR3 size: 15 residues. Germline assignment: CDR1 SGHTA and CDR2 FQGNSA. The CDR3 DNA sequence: TGTGCCAGCAGCCCATTCGGCGGGACGGGAAATGAGCAGTTCTTC. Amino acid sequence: CASSPFGGTGNEQFF.

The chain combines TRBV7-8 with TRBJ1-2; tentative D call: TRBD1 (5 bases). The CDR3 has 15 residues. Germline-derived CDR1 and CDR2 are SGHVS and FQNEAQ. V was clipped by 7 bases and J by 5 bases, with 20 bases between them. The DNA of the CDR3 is TGTGCCAGCACCCGATCGTCCAGGGTTTATTATGGCTACACCTTC. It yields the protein CASTRSSRVYYGYTF.

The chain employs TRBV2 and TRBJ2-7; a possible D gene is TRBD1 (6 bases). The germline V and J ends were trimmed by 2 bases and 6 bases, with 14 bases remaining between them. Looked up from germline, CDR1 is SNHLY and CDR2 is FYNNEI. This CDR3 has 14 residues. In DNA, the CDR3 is TGTGCCAGCAGTGAAATACGGGACAAGTCCGAGCAGTACTTC. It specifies CASSEIRDKSEQYF.

In DNA form, the CDR3 reads TGTGCCAGCAGCCCCAGGAGGAATGAGCAGTTCTTC. Translation: CASSPRRNEQFF. V and J are TRBV7-9 and TRBJ2-1, with a weak D call TRBD2 (5 bases). V dropped 5 bases and J dropped 7 bases, with 9 bases sitting between them. Per the germline V gene, CDR1 is SEHNR and CDR2 is FQNEAQ (reference sequence). The CDR3 is 12 amino acids.

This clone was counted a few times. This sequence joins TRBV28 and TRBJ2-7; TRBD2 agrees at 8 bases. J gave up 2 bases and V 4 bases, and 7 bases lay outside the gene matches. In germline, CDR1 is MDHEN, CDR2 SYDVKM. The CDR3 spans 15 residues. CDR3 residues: CASSSVGGGTYEQYF. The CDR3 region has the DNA TGTGCCAGCAGTTCCGTTGGCGGGGGGACCTACGAGCAGTACTTC.

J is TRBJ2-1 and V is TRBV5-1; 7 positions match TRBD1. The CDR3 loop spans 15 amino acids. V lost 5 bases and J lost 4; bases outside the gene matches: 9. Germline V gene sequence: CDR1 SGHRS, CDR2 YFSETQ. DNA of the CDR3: TGCGCCAGCAGTCCCGGACAGGCGAATTACAATGAGCAGTTCTTC. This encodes CASSPGQANYNEQFF.

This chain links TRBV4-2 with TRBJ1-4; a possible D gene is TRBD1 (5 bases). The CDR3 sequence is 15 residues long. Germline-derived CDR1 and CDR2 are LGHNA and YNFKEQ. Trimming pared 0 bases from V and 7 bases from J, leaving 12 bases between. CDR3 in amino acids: CASSQDFRVGEKLFF. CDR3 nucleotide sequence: TGTGCCAGCAGCCAAGATTTCAGGGTTGGTGAAAAACTGTTTTTT.

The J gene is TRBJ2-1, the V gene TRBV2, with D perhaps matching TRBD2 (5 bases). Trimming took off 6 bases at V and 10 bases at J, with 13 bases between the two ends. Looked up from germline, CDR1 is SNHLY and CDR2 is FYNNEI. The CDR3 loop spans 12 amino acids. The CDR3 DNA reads TGTGCCAGCAGGGGTTCCGGGATGGAGCAGTTCTTC. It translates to CASRGSGMEQFF.

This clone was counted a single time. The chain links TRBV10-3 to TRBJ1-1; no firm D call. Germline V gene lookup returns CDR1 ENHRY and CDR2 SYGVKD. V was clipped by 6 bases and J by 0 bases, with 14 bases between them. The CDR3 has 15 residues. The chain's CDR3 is CAIRDSGQLNTEAFF. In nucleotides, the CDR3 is TGTGCCATCAGGGATTCTGGGCAGCTGAACACTGAAGCTTTCTTT.

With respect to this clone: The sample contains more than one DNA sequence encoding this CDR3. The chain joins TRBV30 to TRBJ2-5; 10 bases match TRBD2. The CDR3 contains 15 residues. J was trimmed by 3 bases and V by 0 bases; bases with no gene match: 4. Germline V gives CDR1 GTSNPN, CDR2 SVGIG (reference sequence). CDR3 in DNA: TGTGCCTGGAGTGTAGGGCTAGCGGGGGAAGAGACCCAGTACTTC. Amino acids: CAWSVGLAGEETQYF.